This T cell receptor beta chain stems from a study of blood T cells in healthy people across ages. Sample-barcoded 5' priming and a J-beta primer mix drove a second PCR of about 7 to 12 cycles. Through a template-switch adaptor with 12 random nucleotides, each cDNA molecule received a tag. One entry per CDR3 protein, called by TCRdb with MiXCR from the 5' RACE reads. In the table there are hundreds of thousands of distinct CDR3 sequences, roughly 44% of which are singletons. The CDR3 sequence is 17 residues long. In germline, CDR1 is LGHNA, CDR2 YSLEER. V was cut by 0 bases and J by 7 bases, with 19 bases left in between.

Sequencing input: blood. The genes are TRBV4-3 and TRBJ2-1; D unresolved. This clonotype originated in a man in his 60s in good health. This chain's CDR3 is CASSQDLTRVGENEQFF. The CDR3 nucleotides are TGCGCCAGCAGCCAAGATTTAACCCGGGTGGGCGAGAATGAGCAGTTCTTC.